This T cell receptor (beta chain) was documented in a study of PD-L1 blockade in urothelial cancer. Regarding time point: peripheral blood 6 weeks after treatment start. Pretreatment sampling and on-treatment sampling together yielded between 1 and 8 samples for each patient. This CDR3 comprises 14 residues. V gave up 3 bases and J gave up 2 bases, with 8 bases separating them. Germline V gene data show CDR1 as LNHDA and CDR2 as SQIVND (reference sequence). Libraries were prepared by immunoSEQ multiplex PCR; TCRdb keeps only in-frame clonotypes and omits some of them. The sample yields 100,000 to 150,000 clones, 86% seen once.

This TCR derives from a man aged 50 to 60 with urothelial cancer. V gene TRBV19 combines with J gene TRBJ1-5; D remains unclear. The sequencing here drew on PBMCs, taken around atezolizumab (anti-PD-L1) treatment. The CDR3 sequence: CASSIAGGNQPQHF. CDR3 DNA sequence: TGTGCCAGTAGTATTGCGGGAGGCAATCAGCCCCAGCATTTT. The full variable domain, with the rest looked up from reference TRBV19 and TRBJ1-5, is DGGITQSPKYLFRKEGQNVTLSCEQNLNHDAMYWYRQDPGQGLRLIYYSQIVNDFQKGDIAEGYSVSREKKESFPLTVTSAQKNPTAFYLCASSIAGGNQPQHFGDGTRLSIL.